Shown below are 6 T cell receptor beta chains from a single sample sequenced in a study of T cells in Graves' hyperthyroidism and ophthalmopathy. RNA transcripts yielded amplified TCR beta CDR3 regions. RT-PCR in the first round (using the HTBI primer set) targeted the TCR CDR3. One entry per CDR3 protein results from TCRdb running MiXCR on the multiplex PCR reads. The sample has about 500,000 distinct CDR3 sequences; around 16% are singletons. Sequencing used blood. The receptors stem from a woman aged 25 to 39 with Graves' ophthalmopathy.

In this sample, this clonotype turned up a few times. A read error may explain this, as a much larger clone is one base away. This chain connects TRBV30 to TRBJ1-4; TRBD1 agrees at 9 bases. CDR3 length equals 16 residues. Germline loops: CDR1 GTSNPN, CDR2 SVGIG (reference sequence). With V trimmed by 3 bases and J by 7 bases, 12 bases remained unmatched. This CDR3 reads CAWSDGQGIMTEKLFF. DNA for the CDR3: TGTGCCTGGAGCGACGGACAGGGGATTATGACTGAAAAACTGTTTTTT.

The chain combines TRBV6-5 with TRBJ2-2; no reliable D call. From germline, CDR1 is MNHEY and CDR2 SVGAGI. This CDR3 spans 13 amino acids. V was trimmed by 8 bases and J by 4 bases, leaving 11 bases between them. CDR3 in DNA: TGTGCCAGCCGCTCGAAGGGCACCGGGGAGCTGTTTTTT. Protein sequence: CASRSKGTGELFF.

The chain has TRBV15 and TRBJ2-5; D not certain. Germline lookup yields CDR1 LNHNV and CDR2 YYDKDF (reference sequence). This CDR3 spans 14 amino acids. Trimming left V 1 base short and J 2 bases short, with 8 bases between. The CDR3 coding sequence is TGTGCCACCAGCAGAGTTGGCGATCAAGAGACCCAGTACTTC. It is translated as CATSRVGDQETQYF.

This clonotype was seen repeatedly, ten times or more. V and J are TRBV28 and TRBJ2-4; D is tentatively TRBD1 or TRBD2 (5 bases each). The length of the CDR3 is 14 residues. The V gene lost 5 bases and the J gene lost 2 bases, with 10 bases spanning the gap. Germline assignment: CDR1 MDHEN and CDR2 SYDVKM. CDR3 residues: CASSPRGTKNIQYF. CDR3 DNA sequence: TGTGCCAGCAGTCCGAGGGGCACCAAAAACATTCAGTACTTC.

The chain joins TRBV20-1 to TRBJ2-3; 9 nucleotides line up with TRBD2. V lost 1 base and J lost 2; bases outside the gene matches: 4. Germline CDR1 and CDR2: DFQATT and SNEGSKA (reference sequence). This CDR3 comprises 15 residues. The CDR3 sequence: CSARGTSVNTDTQYF. CDR3 coding DNA: TGCAGTGCTAGAGGGACTAGCGTGAACACAGATACGCAGTATTTT.

This clonotype was observed many times. This chain joins TRBV7-6 and TRBJ1-1; D not resolved. The V end lost 3 bases, the J end lost 0 bases, and 11 bases lay between the germline ends. CDR3 length: 15 amino acids. Germline loops: CDR1 SGHVS, CDR2 FNYEAQ. The CDR3 bases are TGTGCCAGCAGCTTTTCTCCAGGCATGAACACTGAAGCTTTCTTT. Translating gives CASSFSPGMNTEAFF.